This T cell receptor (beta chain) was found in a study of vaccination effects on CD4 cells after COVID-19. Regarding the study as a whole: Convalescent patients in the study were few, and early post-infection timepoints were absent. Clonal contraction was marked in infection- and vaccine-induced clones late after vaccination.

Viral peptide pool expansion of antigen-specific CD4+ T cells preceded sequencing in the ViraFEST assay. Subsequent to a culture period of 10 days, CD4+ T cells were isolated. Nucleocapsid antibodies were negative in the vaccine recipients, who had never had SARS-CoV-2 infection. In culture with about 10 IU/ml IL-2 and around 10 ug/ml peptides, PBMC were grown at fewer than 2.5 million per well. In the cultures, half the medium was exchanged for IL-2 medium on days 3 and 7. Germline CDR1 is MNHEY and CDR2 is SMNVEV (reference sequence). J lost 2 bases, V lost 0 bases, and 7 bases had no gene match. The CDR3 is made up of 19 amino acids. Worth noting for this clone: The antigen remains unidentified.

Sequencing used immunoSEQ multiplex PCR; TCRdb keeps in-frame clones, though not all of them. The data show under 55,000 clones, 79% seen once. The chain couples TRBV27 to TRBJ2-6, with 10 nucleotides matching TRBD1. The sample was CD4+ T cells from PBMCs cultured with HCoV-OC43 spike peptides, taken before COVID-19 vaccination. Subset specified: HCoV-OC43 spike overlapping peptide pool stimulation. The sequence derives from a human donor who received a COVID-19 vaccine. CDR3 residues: CASSLSGGQGWAGANVLTF. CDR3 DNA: TGTGCCAGCAGTTTATCGGGGGGACAGGGGTGGGCTGGGGCCAACGTCCTGACTTTC.